The 6 T cell receptor beta chains listed next were all sequenced from one sample in a study of shared clonotypes between healthy human individuals. The repertoire was sequenced with immunoSEQ multiplex PCR; TCRdb's copy has only in-frame clones and lacks some. Seen here are approximately 2.1 million clones, more than 85% observed once, and the top ten hold 0.39%. The specimen was naive CD4+ T cells from PBMCs. Subset indicated: CD45RA+ positively selected. The receptors originated from a man between 18 and 29 years old in good health. Some clones in this sample may be carry-over from other donors' samples.

V and J are TRBV19 and TRBJ2-1, with 7 bases matching TRBD2. Per germline, CDR1 LNHDA and CDR2 SQIVND (reference sequence). Losses at the gene ends were 5 bases for V and 0 bases for J; bases not matched to a gene: 7. The CDR3 totals 16 residues. CDR3 amino acids: CASSFMTSRSYNEQFF. In DNA form, the CDR3 reads TGTGCCAGTAGTTTTATGACTAGCCGCTCCTACAATGAGCAGTTCTTC. The full variable domain, rest sourced from reference TRBV19 and TRBJ2-1, is DGGITQSPKYLFRKEGQNVTLSCEQNLNHDAMYWYRQDPGQGLRLIYYSQIVNDFQKGDIAEGYSVSREKKESFPLTVTSAQKNPTAFYLCASSFMTSRSYNEQFFGPGTRLTVL.

The chain is built from TRBV30 and TRBJ2-3; D unclear. CDR1 and CDR2 from the germline V gene are GTSNPN and SVGIG (reference sequence). The CDR3 totals 14 residues. V lost 5 bases and J 2 bases, leaving 14 bases between the germline ends. The CDR3 is CAWSRSGYTDTQYF. CDR3 in DNA: TGTGCCTGGTCGAGGAGTGGGTACACAGATACGCAGTATTTT.

The gene calls are TRBV2 and TRBJ2-1, with 9 bases identical to TRBD2. Germline V gives CDR1 SNHLY, CDR2 FYNNEI. The CDR3 covers 14 residues. V lost 7 bases and J lost 7; bases outside the gene matches: 8. The CDR3 bases are TGTGCCAGCATCCTAGAAGCGGGAGGTAATGAGCAGTTCTTC. This gives the protein CASILEAGGNEQFF.

The chain combines TRBV11-2 with TRBJ2-1, with D uncertain. The V end lost 5 bases, the J end lost 0 bases, and 5 bases lay between the germline ends. The CDR3 runs to 13 residues. Germline CDR1 reads SGHAT; CDR2 reads FQNNGV. CDR3: CASSQSSYNEQFF. In DNA form, the CDR3 reads TGTGCCAGCAGCCAGAGCTCCTACAATGAGCAGTTCTTC. The variable domain in full, with the rest retrieved from reference TRBV11-2 and TRBJ2-1, is EAGVAQSPRYKIIEKRQSVAFWCNPISGHATLYWYQQILGQGPKLLIQFQNNGVVDDSQLPKDRFSAERLKGVDSTLKIQPAKLEDSAVYLCASSQSSYNEQFFGPGTRLTVL.

The CDR3 DNA sequence: TGTGCCAGCAGCAGGCAGGGGGACTCAGATACGCAGTATTTT. This sequence encodes CASSRQGDSDTQYF. This chain joins TRBV5-4 and TRBJ2-3; D might be TRBD1 (7 bases). The CDR3 sequence is 14 residues long. V lost 4 bases and J 4 bases, leaving 13 bases between the germline ends. Germline V gives CDR1 SGHNT, CDR2 YYREEE (reference sequence).

The chain joins TRBV7-6 to TRBJ2-3, with TRBD2 matching over 8 bases. The trim removed 4 bases at V and 0 bases at J, leaving 15 bases unmatched. The CDR3 length is 19 residues. The germline gives CDR1 SGHVS, CDR2 FNYEAQ. The CDR3: CASSSFSAGGVASTDTQYF. The DNA for the CDR3 is TGTGCCAGCAGCTCGTTTTCCGCGGGAGGAGTCGCTAGCACAGATACGCAGTATTTT. The full variable domain, in which reference TRBV7-6 and TRBJ2-3 provide the parts outside the CDR3, is GAGVSQSPRYKVTKRGQDVALRCDPISGHVSLYWYRQALGQGPEFLTYFNYEAQQDKSGLPNDRFSAERPEGSISTLTIQRTEQRDSAMYRCASSSFSAGGVASTDTQYFGPGTRLTVL.